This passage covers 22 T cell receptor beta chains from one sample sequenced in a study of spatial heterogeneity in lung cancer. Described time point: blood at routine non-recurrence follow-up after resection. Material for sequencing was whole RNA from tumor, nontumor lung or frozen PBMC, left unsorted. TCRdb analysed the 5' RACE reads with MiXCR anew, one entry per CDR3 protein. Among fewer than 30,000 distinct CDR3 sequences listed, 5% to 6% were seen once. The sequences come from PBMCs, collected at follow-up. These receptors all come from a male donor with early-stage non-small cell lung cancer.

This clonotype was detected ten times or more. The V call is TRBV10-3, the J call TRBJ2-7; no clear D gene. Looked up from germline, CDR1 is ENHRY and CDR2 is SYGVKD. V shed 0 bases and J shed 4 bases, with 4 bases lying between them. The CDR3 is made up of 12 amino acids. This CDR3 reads CAISESTYEQYF. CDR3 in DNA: TGTGCCATCAGTGAGTCGACTTACGAGCAGTACTTC.

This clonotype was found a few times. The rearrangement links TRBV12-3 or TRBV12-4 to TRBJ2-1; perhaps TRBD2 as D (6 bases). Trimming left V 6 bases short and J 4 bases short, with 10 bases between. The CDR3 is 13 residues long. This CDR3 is CASRLGTYNEQFF. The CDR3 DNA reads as TGTGCCAGCAGGCTCGGGACTTACAATGAGCAGTTCTTC.

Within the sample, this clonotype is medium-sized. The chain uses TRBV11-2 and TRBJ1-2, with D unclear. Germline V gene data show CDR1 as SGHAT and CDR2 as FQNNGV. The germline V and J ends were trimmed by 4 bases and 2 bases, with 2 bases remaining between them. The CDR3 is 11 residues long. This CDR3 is CASSSNYGYTF. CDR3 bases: TGTGCCAGCAGCTCCAACTATGGCTACACCTTC. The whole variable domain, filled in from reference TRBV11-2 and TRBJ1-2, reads EAGVAQSPRYKIIEKRQSVAFWCNPISGHATLYWYQQILGQGPKLLIQFQNNGVVDDSQLPKDRFSAERLKGVDSTLKIQPAKLEDSAVYLCASSSNYGYTFGSGTRLTVV.

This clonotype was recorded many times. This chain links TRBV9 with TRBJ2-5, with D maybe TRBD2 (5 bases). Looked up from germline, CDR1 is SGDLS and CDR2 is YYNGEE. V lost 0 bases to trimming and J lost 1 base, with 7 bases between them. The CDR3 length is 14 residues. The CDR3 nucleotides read TGTGCCAGCAGCGTAGCGGGAACCCAAGAGACCCAGTACTTC. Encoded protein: CASSVAGTQETQYF. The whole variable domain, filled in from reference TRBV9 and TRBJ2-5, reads DSGVTQTPKHLITATGQRVTLRCSPRSGDLSVYWYQQSLDQGLQFLIQYYNGEERAKGNILERFSAQQFPDLHSELNLSSLELGDSALYFCASSVAGTQETQYFGPGTRLLVL.

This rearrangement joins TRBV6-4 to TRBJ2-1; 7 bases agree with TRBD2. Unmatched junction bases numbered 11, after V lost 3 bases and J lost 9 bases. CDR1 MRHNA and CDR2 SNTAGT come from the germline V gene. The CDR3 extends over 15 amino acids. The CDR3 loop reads CASSEGGGSYFEQFF. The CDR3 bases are TGTGCCAGCAGTGAAGGTGGCGGGAGCTATTTTGAGCAGTTCTTC.

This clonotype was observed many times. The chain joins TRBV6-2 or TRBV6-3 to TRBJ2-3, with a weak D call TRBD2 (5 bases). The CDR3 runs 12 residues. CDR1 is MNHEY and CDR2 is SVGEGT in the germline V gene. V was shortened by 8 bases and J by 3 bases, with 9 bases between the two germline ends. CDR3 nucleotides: TGTGCCAGCGAGGGTCCGACAGATACGCAGTATTTT. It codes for CASEGPTDTQYF.

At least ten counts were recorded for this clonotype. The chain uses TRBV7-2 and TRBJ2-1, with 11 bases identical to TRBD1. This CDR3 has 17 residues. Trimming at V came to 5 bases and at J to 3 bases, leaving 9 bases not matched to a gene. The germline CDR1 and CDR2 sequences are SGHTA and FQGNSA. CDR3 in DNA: TGTGCCAGCAGCGCCCCCCAGGGACAGGGGGTCTACAATGAGCAGTTCTTC. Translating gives CASSAPQGQGVYNEQFF.

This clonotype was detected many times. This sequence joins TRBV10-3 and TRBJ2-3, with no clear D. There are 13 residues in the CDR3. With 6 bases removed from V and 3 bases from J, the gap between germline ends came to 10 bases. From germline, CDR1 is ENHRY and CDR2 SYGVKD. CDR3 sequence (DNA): TGTGCCATCAGCGACGACTCTACAGATACGCAGTATTTT. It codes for CAISDDSTDTQYF.

The CDR3 coding sequence is TGTGCCAACAAATGGACAGGGATGACCTACGAGCAGTACTTC. This codes for CANKWTGMTYEQYF. The rearrangement uses TRBV18 and TRBJ2-7; TRBD1 aligns across 8 bases. CDR3 size: 14 residues. The trim removed 10 bases at V and 2 bases at J, leaving 10 bases unmatched. Germline CDR1 KGHSH, CDR2 LQKENI.

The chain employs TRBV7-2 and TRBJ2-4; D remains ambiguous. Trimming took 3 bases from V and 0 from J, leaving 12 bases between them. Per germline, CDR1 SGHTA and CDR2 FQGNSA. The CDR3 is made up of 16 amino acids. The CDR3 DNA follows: TGTGCCAGCAGCTTGGTCCCCCTACTAGCCAAAAACATTCAGTACTTC. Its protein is CASSLVPLLAKNIQYF.

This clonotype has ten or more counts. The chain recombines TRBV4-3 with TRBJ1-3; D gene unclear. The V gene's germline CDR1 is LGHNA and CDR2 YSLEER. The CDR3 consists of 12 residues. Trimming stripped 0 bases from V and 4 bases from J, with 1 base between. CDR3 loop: CASSQEGNTIYF. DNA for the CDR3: TGCGCCAGCAGCCAAGAAGGAAACACCATATATTTT.

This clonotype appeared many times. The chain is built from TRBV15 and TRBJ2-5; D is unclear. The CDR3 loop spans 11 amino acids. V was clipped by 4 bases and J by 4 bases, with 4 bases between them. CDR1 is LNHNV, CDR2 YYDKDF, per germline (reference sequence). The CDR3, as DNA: TGTGCCACCAGCACTCGAGAGACCCAGTACTTC. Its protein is CATSTRETQYF.

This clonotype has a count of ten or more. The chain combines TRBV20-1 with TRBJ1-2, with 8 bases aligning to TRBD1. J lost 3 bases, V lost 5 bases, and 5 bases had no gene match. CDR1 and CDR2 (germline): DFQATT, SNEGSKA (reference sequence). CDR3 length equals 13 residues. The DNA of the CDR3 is TGCAGTGCTGGGGCAGGGGGCGACTATGGCTACACCTTC. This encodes CSAGAGGDYGYTF.

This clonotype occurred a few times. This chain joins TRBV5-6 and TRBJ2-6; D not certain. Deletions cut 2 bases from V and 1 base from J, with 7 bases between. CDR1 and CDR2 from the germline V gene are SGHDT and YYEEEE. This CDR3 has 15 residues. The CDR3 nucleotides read TGTGCCAGCAGCTTAAGGCAATCTGGGGCCAACGTCCTGACTTTC. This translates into CASSLRQSGANVLTF. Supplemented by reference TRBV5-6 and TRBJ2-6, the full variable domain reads DAGVTQSPTHLIKTRGQQVTLRCSPKSGHDTVSWYQQALGQGPQFIFQYYEEEERQRGNFPDRFSGHQFPNYSSELNVNALLLGDSALYLCASSLRQSGANVLTFGAGSRLTVL.

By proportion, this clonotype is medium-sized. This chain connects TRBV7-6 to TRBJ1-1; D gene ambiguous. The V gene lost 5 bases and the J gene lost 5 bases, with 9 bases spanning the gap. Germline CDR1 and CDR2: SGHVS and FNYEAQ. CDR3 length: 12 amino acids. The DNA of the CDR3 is TGTGCCAGCAGCCCCCCGAGGACTGAAGCTTTCTTT. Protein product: CASSPPRTEAFF.

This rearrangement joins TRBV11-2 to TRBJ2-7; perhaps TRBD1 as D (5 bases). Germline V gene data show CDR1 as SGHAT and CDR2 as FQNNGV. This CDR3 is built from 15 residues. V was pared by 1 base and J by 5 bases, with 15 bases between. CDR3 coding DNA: TGTGCCAGCAGCTTAGGTATAAGGCAGGGAAACGAGCAGTACTTC. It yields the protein CASSLGIRQGNEQYF.

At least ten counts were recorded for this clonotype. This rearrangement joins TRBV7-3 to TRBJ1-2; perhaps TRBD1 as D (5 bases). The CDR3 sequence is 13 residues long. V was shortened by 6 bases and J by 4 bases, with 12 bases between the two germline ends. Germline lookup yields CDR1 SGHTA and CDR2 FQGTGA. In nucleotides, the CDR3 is TGTGCCAGCAGGTCGGGACCTAGCTATGGCTACACCTTC. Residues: CASRSGPSYGYTF. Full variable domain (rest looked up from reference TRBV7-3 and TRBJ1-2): GAGVSQTPSNKVTEKGKYVELRCDPISGHTALYWYRQSLGQGPEFLIYFQGTGAADDSGLPNDRFFAVRPEGSVSTLKIQRTERGDSAVYLCASRSGPSYGYTFGSGTRLTVV.

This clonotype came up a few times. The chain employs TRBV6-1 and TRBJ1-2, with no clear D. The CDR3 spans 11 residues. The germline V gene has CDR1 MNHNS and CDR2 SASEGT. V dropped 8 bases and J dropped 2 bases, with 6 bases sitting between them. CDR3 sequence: CASFLNYGYTF. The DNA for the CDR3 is TGTGCCAGCTTCTTAAACTATGGCTACACCTTC.

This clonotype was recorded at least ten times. This CDR3 is CSARDFVGNYEQYF. In DNA, the CDR3 is TGCAGTGCTAGAGACTTCGTAGGGAACTACGAGCAGTACTTC. The chain is built from TRBV20-1 and TRBJ2-7; D is ambiguous. CDR3 length: 14 residues. Looked up from germline, CDR1 is DFQATT and CDR2 is SNEGSKA (reference sequence). V dropped 0 bases and J dropped 3 bases, with 12 bases sitting between them.

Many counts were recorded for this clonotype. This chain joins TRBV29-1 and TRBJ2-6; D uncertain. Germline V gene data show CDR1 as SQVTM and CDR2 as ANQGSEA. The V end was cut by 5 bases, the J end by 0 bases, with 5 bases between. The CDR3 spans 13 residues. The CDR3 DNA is TGCAGCGTTTCGAGCTCTGGGGCCAACGTCCTGACTTTC. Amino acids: CSVSSSGANVLTF.

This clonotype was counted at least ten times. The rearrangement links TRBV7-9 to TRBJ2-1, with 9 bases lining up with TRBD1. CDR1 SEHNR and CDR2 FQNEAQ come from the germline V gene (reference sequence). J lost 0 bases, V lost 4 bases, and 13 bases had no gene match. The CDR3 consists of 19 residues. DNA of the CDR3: TGTGCCAGCAGCTCCGGGACAGGGAAGGGAATTGGCTCCTACAATGAGCAGTTCTTC. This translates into CASSSGTGKGIGSYNEQFF.

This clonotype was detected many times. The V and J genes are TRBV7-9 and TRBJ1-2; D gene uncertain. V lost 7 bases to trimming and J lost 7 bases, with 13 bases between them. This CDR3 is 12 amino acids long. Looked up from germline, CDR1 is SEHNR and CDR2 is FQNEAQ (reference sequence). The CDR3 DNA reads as TGTGCCAGCACCCTTGGTCCCGGTGGCTACACCTTC. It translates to CASTLGPGGYTF.